This T cell receptor beta chain was documented in a study of blood T cells in healthy people across ages. Study-level findings and limits: Greater diversity and more naive CD4+ cells were seen in long-lived donors than in aged donors. The study lacked donor CMV status, which possibly confounded expanded clonotype changes.

In its sample, this clonotype was seen a few times. The antigen remains undetermined. This CDR3 contains 15 residues. V dropped 3 bases and J dropped 3 bases, with 15 bases sitting between them. Germline V CDR1 and CDR2: MGHRA, YSYEKL. PCR was performed a second time for about 6 to 12 cycles using a sample-barcoded 5' primer and a J-beta primer mix. TCRdb recomputed calls from the 5' RACE reads with MiXCR, one row per CDR3 protein. Of around 800,000 distinct CDR3 sequences listed, around 24% are singletons. The same sample was also used in a study of T cells of mothers and their children.

The sequenced sample was blood. V and J are TRBV4-1 and TRBJ2-7; D is possibly TRBD1 (5 bases). The TCR originated in a boy aged 5-17 years in good health. This CDR3 reads CASSHAGSGRYEQYF. CDR3 in DNA: TGCGCCAGCAGCCATGCAGGGTCAGGTCGCTACGAGCAGTACTTC.